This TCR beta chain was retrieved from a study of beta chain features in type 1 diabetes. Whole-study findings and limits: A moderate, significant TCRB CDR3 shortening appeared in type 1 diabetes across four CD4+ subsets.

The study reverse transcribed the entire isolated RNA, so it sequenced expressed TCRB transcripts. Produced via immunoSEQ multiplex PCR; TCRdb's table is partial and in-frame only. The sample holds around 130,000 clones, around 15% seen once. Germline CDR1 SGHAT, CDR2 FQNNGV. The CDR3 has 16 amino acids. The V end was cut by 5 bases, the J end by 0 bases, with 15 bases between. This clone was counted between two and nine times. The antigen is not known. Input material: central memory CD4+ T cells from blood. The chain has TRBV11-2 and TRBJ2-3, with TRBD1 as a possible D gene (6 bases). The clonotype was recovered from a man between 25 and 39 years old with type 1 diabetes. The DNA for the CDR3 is TGTGCCAGCAGCCTAGGGAACAGGGATAGCACAGATACGCAGTATTTT. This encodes CASSLGNRDSTDTQYF.